Shown below are 28 T cell receptor beta chains from a single sample sequenced in a study of CD8+CD57+ T cells in acquired aplastic anemia. Patients chosen for sequencing had CD8+CD57+ cells that had expanded, as shown by flow cytometry. Both TCR beta VDJ combination and CDR3 sequence profiling were carried out. Genomic DNA was the template for this profiling. TCRdb called the reads again in MiXCR, with one record for every CDR3 protein. Counted here are roughly 180,000 distinct CDR3 sequences, 45% to 60% occurring once; the ten biggest clones make up under 15%. The sequenced sample consisted of sorted CD4+, CD8+, or CD8+CD57+ T cells (not recorded which) from PBMCs. These receptors came from a human donor with aplastic anemia.

The chain recombines TRBV6-2 or TRBV6-3 with TRBJ2-5; either TRBD1 or TRBD2 may fit D (5 bases each). Trimming removed 2 bases at V and 5 bases at J, with 12 bases between. Per the germline V gene, CDR1 is MNHEY and CDR2 is SVGEGT. CDR3 length equals 14 residues. Here the CDR3 DNA reads TGTGCCAGCAGTTACGGGGGTTCGAGGGAGACCCAGTACTTC. Translating it yields CASSYGGSRETQYF.

This clonotype came up once. The genes are TRBV7-8 and TRBJ2-5; D possibly corresponds to TRBD1 (5 bases). Looked up from germline, CDR1 is SGHVS and CDR2 is FQNEAQ. The CDR3 totals 10 residues. Trimming shortened V by 8 bases and J by 13 bases, and 14 bases separated the two germline ends. The CDR3 sequence is CASGATLVYF. The CDR3 DNA is TGTGCCAGCGGGGCCACCTTGGTGTACTTC.

The chain carries TRBV24-1 and TRBJ2-6; the D is unclear. Germline V gene sequence: CDR1 KGHDR, CDR2 SFDVKD. The CDR3 has 18 amino acids. V gave up 5 bases and J gave up 0 bases, with 16 bases separating them. The CDR3: CATSGLGNFFSGANVLTF. The CDR3 DNA sequence: TGTGCCACCAGTGGTTTAGGGAATTTCTTCTCTGGGGCCAACGTCCTGACTTTC.

J is TRBJ1-6 and V is TRBV5-1; D is unresolved. V was pared by 5 bases and J by 8 bases, with 17 bases between. Germline V gene lookup returns CDR1 SGHRS and CDR2 YFSETQ. This CDR3 is built from 15 residues. CDR3 in DNA: TGCGCCAGCAGTTACAAGGGAAGTTTGGATTCACCCCTCCACTTT. Its translation is CASSYKGSLDSPLHF.

The genes are TRBV9 and TRBJ1-6, with D hard to call. The CDR3 length is 15 residues. With 0 bases removed from V and 9 bases from J, the gap between germline ends came to 13 bases. Looked up from germline, CDR1 is SGDLS and CDR2 is YYNGEE. Here the CDR3 DNA reads TGTGCCAGCAGCGTAGAGGCAGCGGTCAGTTCACCCCTCCACTTT. Translation: CASSVEAAVSSPLHF.

This clonotype appeared many times. This chain joins TRBV9 and TRBJ1-1; TRBD1 is a possible D gene (5 bases). This CDR3 is 13 amino acids long. CDR1 SGDLS and CDR2 YYNGEE come from the germline V gene. Trimming shortened V by 4 bases and J by 4 bases, and 11 bases separated the two germline ends. The CDR3 is CASSRDSVTEAFF. The CDR3 nucleotides read TGTGCCAGCAGCCGGGACTCTGTCACTGAAGCTTTCTTT. The full variable domain, rest sourced from reference TRBV9 and TRBJ1-1, is DSGVTQTPKHLITATGQRVTLRCSPRSGDLSVYWYQQSLDQGLQFLIQYYNGEERAKGNILERFSAQQFPDLHSELNLSSLELGDSALYFCASSRDSVTEAFFGQGTRLTVV.

The chain has TRBV7-9 and TRBJ2-3; D remains ambiguous. This CDR3 has 14 amino acids. The germline V gene encodes CDR1 SEHNR and CDR2 FQNEAQ (reference sequence). Trimming shortened V by 5 bases and J by 4 bases, and 13 bases separated the two germline ends. Here the CDR3 reads CASSPPVGPDTQYF. As DNA, the CDR3 is TGTGCCAGCAGCCCTCCCGTCGGGCCAGATACGCAGTATTTT.

Comment on this clonotype: No conserved phenylalanine or tryptophan ends this CDR3, so it is likely a read error. The chain has TRBV20-1 and TRBJ1-6; maybe TRBD1 (5 bases). With 4 bases removed from V and 7 bases from J, the gap between germline ends came to 20 bases. Germline loops: CDR1 DFQATT, CDR2 SNEGSKA (reference sequence). The CDR3 is 16 residues long. The CDR3 here is CSATWARGRLNSPLHL. The CDR3 bases are TGCAGTGCTACGTGGGCCCGGGGCAGATTGAATTCACCCCTCCACCTT.

The rearrangement joins TRBV20-1 to TRBJ2-5; TRBD2 aligns across 13 bases. The CDR3 spans 15 residues. Germline CDR1 DFQATT, CDR2 SNEGSKA (reference sequence). The J segment lost 3 bases and the V segment lost 5 bases, leaving 6 bases of the junction unmatched. CDR3 coding DNA: TGCAGTGCTTCTAGACTAGCGGGGGGAAAAGAGACCCAGTACTTC. It codes for CSASRLAGGKETQYF.

This rearrangement joins TRBV24-1 to TRBJ2-1; no definite D call. CDR1 and CDR2 (germline): KGHDR, SFDVKD. With 1 base removed from V and 0 bases from J, the gap between germline ends came to 9 bases. The CDR3 has 16 amino acids. The CDR3 coding sequence is TGTGCCACCAGTGATTTTGAGACGAGCTCCTACAATGAGCAGTTCTTC. Residues: CATSDFETSSYNEQFF.

This clonotype was detected only a few times. The V call is TRBV9, the J call TRBJ1-2, with a tentative D call TRBD1 (5 bases). V lost 0 bases and J lost 2, with 11 bases in between. Per the germline V gene, CDR1 is SGDLS and CDR2 is YYNGEE. The CDR3 sequence is 15 residues long. The CDR3 spells CASSVAPQENYGYTF. The CDR3 bases are TGTGCCAGCAGCGTAGCCCCACAGGAAAACTATGGCTACACCTTC.

Notes on this clonotype: At one end the junction does not follow the germline gene, possibly because of a read error. This rearrangement joins TRBV7-9 to TRBJ2-2; D is possibly TRBD2 (5 bases). This CDR3 is 12 amino acids long. The V gene's germline CDR1 is SEHNR and CDR2 FQNEAQ (reference sequence). The CDR3 DNA follows: TGTGCCAGCAGTTTCAACACCGGGGAGCTGCTTTTT. As protein: CASSFNTGELLF.

This CDR3 is CASSYTISEGYTF. In DNA, the CDR3 is TGTGCCAGCAGTTACACAATCTCTGAGGGCTACACCTTC. V and J are TRBV6-5 and TRBJ1-2; D gene uncertain. V dropped 2 bases and J dropped 8 bases, with 12 bases sitting between them. CDR1 is MNHEY and CDR2 is SVGAGI in the germline V gene. This CDR3 region has 13 residues.

The chain is built from TRBV6-1 and TRBJ2-7; a possible D gene is TRBD1 (5 bases). Germline assignment: CDR1 MNHNS and CDR2 SASEGT. The V and J ends lost 6 bases and 4 bases respectively, with 13 bases between them. CDR3 size: 13 residues. This CDR3 is CASRGRVAYEQYF. CDR3 DNA: TGTGCCAGCAGGGGCAGGGTGGCTTACGAGCAGTACTTC.

This sequence joins TRBV29-1 and TRBJ2-2, with a weak D call TRBD2 (6 bases). The CDR3 runs to 14 residues. Trimming left V 5 bases short and J 6 bases short, with 16 bases between. Germline values: CDR1 SQVTM, CDR2 ANQGSEA. The CDR3 DNA is TGCAGCGTTTACACGGGAGCTGGTCCCGGGGAGCTGTTTTTT. Its translation: CSVYTGAGPGELFF.

V and J are TRBV7-8 and TRBJ2-7, with TRBD1 as a possible D gene (5 bases). The CDR3 covers 12 residues. The V gene's germline CDR1 is SGHVS and CDR2 FQNEAQ. The V end lost 5 bases, the J end lost 8 bases, and 13 bases lay between the germline ends. This CDR3 is CASSTRQSKQYF. CDR3 sequence (DNA): TGTGCCAGCAGCACCCGACAGAGCAAGCAGTACTTC. Full variable domain (remainder filled in from reference TRBV7-8 and TRBJ2-7): GAGVSQSPRYKVAKRGQDVALRCDPISGHVSLFWYQQALGQGPEFLTYFQNEAQLDKSGLPSDRFFAERPEGSVSTLKIQRTQQEDSAVYLCASSTRQSKQYFGPGTRLTVT.

Regarding this clonotype: Given a much more abundant clone one base away, this may be a read error. This chain joins TRBV6-1 and TRBJ1-5; TRBD1 is a possible D gene (5 bases). The germline V gene encodes CDR1 MNHNS and CDR2 SASEGT. The CDR3 totals 13 residues. The ends were cut back, 11 bases at V and 3 bases at J, with 14 bases in the middle. The CDR3 here is CASGLSPNQPQHF. CDR3 in DNA: TGTGCCTCGGGGCTGAGCCCCAATCAGCCCCAGCATTTT.

This clonotype was recorded many times. The chain combines TRBV24-1 with TRBJ1-4; the D gene is possibly TRBD1 (6 bases). Germline values: CDR1 KGHDR, CDR2 SFDVKD. Trimming removed 8 bases at V and 10 bases at J, with 19 bases between. The CDR3 loop spans 14 amino acids. The CDR3 DNA follows: TGTGCCACCAACCATGGGGGGGCTCGGGGAAAACTGTTTTTT. This sequence encodes CATNHGGARGKLFF.

This clonotype was seen only a few times. This may arise from a read error, as a much more abundant clone is one base away. V usage is TRBV12-3 or TRBV12-4 and J usage is TRBJ1-1; D ambiguous. CDR3 length equals 13 residues. CDR3 residues: CASSFLMNTEALF. CDR3 nucleotide sequence: TGTGCCAGCAGTTTTTTGATGAACACTGAAGCTCTCTTT.

The V and J genes are TRBV19 and TRBJ1-5, with D hard to call. The ends were cut back, 5 bases at V and 7 bases at J, with 6 bases in the middle. Per the germline V gene, CDR1 is LNHDA and CDR2 is SQIVND (reference sequence). This CDR3 is built from 11 residues. The CDR3 DNA follows: TGTGCCAGTAGTGCCGGGCAGCCCCAGCATTTT. Encoded protein: CASSAGQPQHF.

This clonotype showed up just once. The gene calls are TRBV9 and TRBJ1-6; TRBD1 might be the D (6 bases). The CDR3 contains 16 residues. The V and J ends lost 0 bases and 8 bases respectively, with 15 bases between them. Germline V CDR1 and CDR2: SGDLS, YYNGEE. CDR3 DNA: TGTGCCAGCAGCGTAGAGGGGGACATCTGGGATTCACCCCTCCACTTT. It codes for CASSVEGDIWDSPLHF.

There are a few counts of this clonotype. Since no conserved phenylalanine or tryptophan closes the CDR3, a read error is the likely cause. The DNA is omitted, as the CDR3 cannot be located on it reliably, and the CDR3 follows TCRdb's listing. The rearrangement links TRBV10-3 to TRBJ2-1; the DNA was not compared with TRBD1, the D call given in the table. Germline CDR1 is ENHRY and CDR2 is SYGVKD. The CDR3 region is 16 residues in length, termini included. The CDR3 reads CAIRTEGGPSYNEQLR.

On this clonotype itself: Relative to the germline gene, one junction end is altered; a read error may explain this. V and J are TRBV19 and TRBJ2-4, with 9 bases aligning to TRBD2. This CDR3 has 14 amino acids. In germline, CDR1 is LNHDA, CDR2 SQIVND (reference sequence). CDR3 sequence reads: CASSLAGTKTIQYF. In DNA form, the CDR3 reads TGTGCCAGTAGTCTAGCGGGGACCAAAACCATTCAGTACTTC.

The rearrangement joins TRBV2 to TRBJ2-2, with a tentative D call TRBD2 (6 bases). Deletions cut 6 bases from V and 2 bases from J, with 13 bases between. Germline-derived CDR1 and CDR2 are SNHLY and FYNNEI. This CDR3 is 15 amino acids long. CDR3 sequence reads: CASRILGSNTGELFF. The CDR3 nucleotides read TGTGCCAGCAGAATCCTCGGGAGTAACACCGGGGAGCTGTTTTTT.

The chain links TRBV7-9 to TRBJ2-7, with 8 bases matching TRBD2. V lost 5 bases to trimming and J lost 5 bases; unmatched junction nucleotides: 5. Germline values: CDR1 SEHNR, CDR2 FQNEAQ (reference sequence). CDR3 size: 13 residues. Here the CDR3 reads CASSPGGTNEQYF. In DNA, the CDR3 is TGTGCCAGCAGCCCGGGGGGGACCAACGAGCAGTACTTC.

The gene calls are TRBV29-1 and TRBJ1-1, with D unclear. This CDR3 region has 11 residues. V lost 3 bases to trimming and J lost 11 bases, with 13 bases between them. In germline, CDR1 is SQVTM, CDR2 ANQGSEA. The CDR3 sequence is CSVDDSGFAFF. For the CDR3, the DNA is TGCAGCGTTGATGACTCAGGCTTTGCTTTCTTT.

The V call is TRBV29-1, the J call TRBJ2-7; 10 nucleotides align to TRBD1. Germline V lookup: CDR1 SQVTM, CDR2 ANQGSEA. With 6 bases clipped from V and 1 base from J, the junction kept 9 bases outside the gene matches. This CDR3 region has 15 residues. CDR3 bases: TGCAGCGTCGACCCGGGACAGGGGAGGTCCTACGAGCAGTACTTC. Protein product: CSVDPGQGRSYEQYF.

This chain connects TRBV6-4 to TRBJ2-6, with D hard to call. The V gene's germline CDR1 is MRHNA and CDR2 SNTAGT. CDR3 length equals 15 residues. The germline V and J ends were trimmed by 3 bases and 4 bases, with 10 bases remaining between them. This CDR3 reads CASSELASGANVLTF. DNA of the CDR3: TGTGCCAGCAGTGAACTGGCGTCCGGGGCCAACGTCCTGACTTTC.